The rows below give T cell receptor beta chains drawn from one sample of a study of cytomegalovirus exposure and HLA in healthy donors. Repertoires were generated with immunoSEQ multiplex PCR, while TCRdb's copy carries only in-frame clones and drops some. The table has some 56,000 clones, about 50% seen once; the top ten hold about 12%. Material: PBMCs. Source of these receptors: a human donor in good health. Both conserved end residues are part of each CDR3. Fields, in order: clone size, J gene, V gene, D gene, CDR3 protein, CDR3 DNA. A D gene is named only where the DNA matches it firmly. Size is stated for part of the rows, as once, few or many counts, or as a class when the clone is expanded.

abundance: NA
j_gene: TRBJ1-6
v_gene: TRBV18
d_gene: TRBD1
CDR3aa: CASSPNRGGSPLHF
CDR3nt: TGTGCCAGCTCACCAAACAGGGGGGGATCACCCCTCCACTTT

abundance: NA
j_gene: TRBJ2-2
v_gene: TRBV1
d_gene: NA
CDR3aa: CTSSQDWAGGLDTGELFF
CDR3nt: TGCACCAGCAGCCAAGATTGGGCGGGGGGGTTGGACACCGGGGAGCTGTTTTTT

abundance: NA
j_gene: TRBJ2-7
v_gene: TRBV18
d_gene: TRBD1
CDR3aa: CASSPRDSGPEQYF
CDR3nt: TGTGCCAGCTCACCACGGGACAGTGGTCCCGAGCAGTACTTC

abundance: NA
j_gene: TRBJ2-7
v_gene: TRBV10-3
d_gene: NA
CDR3aa: CAISGDPREGYEQYF
CDR3nt: TGTGCCATCAGCGGTGACCCCCGTGAGGGCTACGAGCAGTACTTC

abundance: NA
j_gene: TRBJ2-5
v_gene: TRBV7-2
d_gene: TRBD1
CDR3aa: CASSPRQGGAETQYF
CDR3nt: TGTGCCAGCAGCCCACGACAGGGGGGAGCCGAGACCCAGTACTTC

abundance: NA
j_gene: TRBJ2-6
v_gene: TRBV5-8
d_gene: TRBD1
CDR3aa: CASNRGRSSGANVLTF
CDR3nt: TGTGCCAGTAACAGGGGCCGGTCGTCTGGGGCCAACGTCCTGACTTTC

abundance: NA
j_gene: TRBJ1-3
v_gene: TRBV6-5
d_gene: TRBD1
CDR3aa: CASSLTGQPTGNTIYF
CDR3nt: TGTGCCAGCAGTTTAACGGGACAGCCAACTGGAAACACCATATATTTT

abundance: NA
j_gene: TRBJ2-1
v_gene: TRBV10-2
d_gene: TRBD2
CDR3aa: CASSLAGGPYNEQFF
CDR3nt: TGCGCCAGCAGTCTAGCGGGGGGACCCTACAATGAGCAGTTCTTC

abundance: few
j_gene: TRBJ2-1
v_gene: TRBV7-2
d_gene: TRBD1
CDR3aa: CASSARQGAEQFF
CDR3nt: TGTGCCAGCAGCGCTCGACAGGGTGCTGAGCAGTTCTTC

abundance: NA
j_gene: TRBJ1-4
v_gene: TRBV7-9
d_gene: TRBD1
CDR3aa: CASSPKKGQGSNEKLFF
CDR3nt: TGTGCCAGCAGCCCTAAAAAAGGACAGGGTTCGAATGAAAAACTGTTTTTT

abundance: NA
j_gene: TRBJ2-7
v_gene: TRBV6-5
d_gene: TRBD1
CDR3aa: CASSARTGGPYEQYF
CDR3nt: TGTGCCAGCAGTGCCCGGACAGGGGGTCCCTACGAGCAGTACTTC

abundance: NA
j_gene: TRBJ2-7
v_gene: TRBV7-6
d_gene: TRBD1
CDR3aa: CASSFGQGPYEQYF
CDR3nt: TGTGCCAGCAGCTTCGGACAGGGGCCCTACGAGCAGTACTTC

abundance: few
j_gene: TRBJ2-7
v_gene: TRBV2
d_gene: NA
CDR3aa: CASSETGGAYEQYF
CDR3nt: TGTGCCAGCAGTGAAACAGGGGGGGCCTACGAGCAGTACTTC

abundance: NA
j_gene: TRBJ2-5
v_gene: TRBV6-5
d_gene: TRBD2
CDR3aa: CASRNGGLAIQTQYF
CDR3nt: TGTGCCAGCAGGAACGGGGGACTAGCGATTCAGACCCAGTACTTC

abundance: NA
j_gene: TRBJ1-4
v_gene: TRBV30
d_gene: NA
CDR3aa: CAWSVVGEKLFF
CDR3nt: TGTGCCTGGAGTGTCGTCGGTGAAAAACTGTTTTTT

abundance: few
j_gene: TRBJ1-1
v_gene: TRBV27
d_gene: NA
CDR3aa: CASSQTLGGGRNTEAFF
CDR3nt: TGTGCCAGCAGTCAAACTTTGGGGGGCGGGAGGAACACTGAAGCTTTCTTT

abundance: NA
j_gene: TRBJ1-2
v_gene: TRBV30
d_gene: NA
CDR3aa: CAWRTAYGYTF
CDR3nt: TGTGCCTGGAGGACAGCGTATGGCTACACCTTC

abundance: few
j_gene: TRBJ1-2
v_gene: TRBV7-9
d_gene: TRBD1
CDR3aa: CASSLGQSYGYTF
CDR3nt: TGTGCCAGCAGCCTGGGACAGTCCTATGGCTACACCTTC

abundance: NA
j_gene: TRBJ1-1
v_gene: TRBV11-3
d_gene: NA
CDR3aa: CASSLSGYGTEAFF
CDR3nt: TGTGCCAGCAGCTTGTCGGGGTACGGCACTGAAGCTTTCTTT

abundance: few
j_gene: TRBJ1-5
v_gene: TRBV30
d_gene: NA
CDR3aa: CAWRGAYSNQPQHF
CDR3nt: TGTGCCTGGAGAGGAGCATATAGCAATCAGCCCCAGCATTTT

abundance: NA
j_gene: TRBJ1-5
v_gene: TRBV6-1
d_gene: NA
CDR3aa: CASTLTVSNQPQHF
CDR3nt: TGTGCCAGCACTCTGACAGTTAGCAATCAGCCCCAGCATTTT

abundance: NA
j_gene: TRBJ1-4
v_gene: TRBV7-6
d_gene: NA
CDR3aa: CASSGLTGKLFF
CDR3nt: TGTGCCAGCAGCGGCCTGACGGGAAAACTGTTTTTT